The sequence of this TCR beta chain was determined in a study of vaccination effects on CD4 cells after COVID-19. As for the study in general: It was a median of 72 days after the second dose that post-vaccine samples were obtained. Study observations and caveats: Convalescent patients in the study were few, and early post-infection timepoints were absent.

Before any sequencing was done, the ViraFEST assay used viral peptide pools to expand antigen-specific CD4+ T cells. Upon completion of more than eight days in culture, CD4+ T cells were isolated. Participants each got two BNT162b2 or mRNA-1273 vaccine doses. The culture medium for two million PBMC per well included about 9 IU/ml IL-2 and 8.5 to 10 ug/ml peptides. Cultures had half their medium replaced with IL-2 medium on days 3 and 7. As to this clone: Its specificity is not known.

The table came from immunoSEQ multiplex PCR; TCRdb's copy has only in-frame clones and leaves some out. The sample yields about 64,000 clones, under 80% seen once. The clonotype comes from a human donor who received a COVID-19 vaccine. The source material was CD4+ T cells from PBMCs cultured with HCoV-OC43 spike peptides, sampled after COVID-19 vaccination. Subset specified: HCoV-OC43 spike overlapping peptide pool stimulation.

CDR3 sequence: CASSSGLAGGNEQFF. CDR3 nucleotides: TGCGCCAGCAGCTCGGGACTAGCGGGGGGCAACGAGCAGTTCTTC. J is TRBJ2-1 and V is TRBV5-1; TRBD2 matches at 15 bases. Germline V lookup: CDR1 SGHRS, CDR2 YFSETQ. CDR3 length: 15 residues. Unmatched junction bases numbered 5, after V lost 3 bases and J lost 10 bases.